These 19 T cell receptor beta chains came from one sample sequenced in a study of blood T cell repertoires in COVID-19. Only in-frame clones appear in the TCRdb table, and some are missing; sequencing was by immunoSEQ multiplex PCR. The profile shows around 140,000 clones, approximately 89% of them singletons. The specimen was peripheral blood. The receptor set was obtained from a man in his 60s with active or convalescent COVID-19.

The chain carries TRBV7-2 and TRBJ2-3; D possibly corresponds to TRBD1 (6 bases). The CDR3 length is 16 residues. Germline V gene sequence: CDR1 SGHTA, CDR2 FQGNSA. V was shortened by 1 base and J by 3 bases, with 14 bases between the two germline ends. The CDR3 DNA follows: TGTGCCAGCAGCTTAGTGGCAGGGGCCGTGACAGATACGCAGTATTTT. Its protein is CASSLVAGAVTDTQYF.

The genes are TRBV12-3 or TRBV12-4 and TRBJ2-1, with D possibly being TRBD2 (5 bases). V shed 6 bases and J shed 2 bases, with 8 bases lying between them. This CDR3 contains 13 residues. DNA of the CDR3: TGTGCCAGCAGAGGGCGGGCCTACAATGAGCAGTTCTTC. It is translated as CASRGRAYNEQFF.

V and J are TRBV3-1 (or the pseudogene TRBV3-2) and TRBJ1-6, with 7 positions matching TRBD1. V shed 4 bases and J 9 bases; nucleotides not matched to a gene: 9. The germline CDR1 and CDR2 sequences are LGHDT and YNNKEL (reference sequence). The CDR3 consists of 15 residues. CDR3 coding DNA: TGTGCCAGCAGCCCGGGGACAGTTAGTGGTTCACCCCTCCACTTT. Its protein is CASSPGTVSGSPLHF.

This chain joins TRBV6-5 and TRBJ2-7, with 12 bases fitting TRBD1. Looked up from germline, CDR1 is MNHEY and CDR2 is SVGAGI. V lost 6 bases to trimming and J lost 5 bases; unmatched junction nucleotides: 5. This CDR3 is 14 amino acids long. CDR3 DNA sequence: TGTGCCAGCAGCCGGGACAGGGGGCTTAACGAGCAGTACTTC. Protein product: CASSRDRGLNEQYF.

The V and J genes are TRBV5-8 and TRBJ1-5; 8 bases fit TRBD1. This CDR3 comprises 17 residues. Germline V CDR1 and CDR2: SGHTS, YDEGEE. V shed 1 base and J 4 bases; nucleotides not matched to a gene: 10. This CDR3 is CASSLFSRTGINQPQHF. The CDR3 nucleotides read TGTGCCAGCAGCTTGTTTTCCCGGACAGGGATAAATCAGCCCCAGCATTTT.

This clone showed up just once. This rearrangement joins TRBV28 to TRBJ1-2; D is perhaps TRBD1 (5 bases). The CDR3 loop spans 15 amino acids. The germline V and J ends were trimmed by 6 bases and 1 base, with 15 bases remaining between them. CDR1 is MDHEN, CDR2 SYDVKM, per germline. The CDR3 is CASSPLRDLNYGYTF. The CDR3 DNA is TGTGCCAGCAGCCCCCTCAGGGATCTTAACTATGGCTACACCTTC.

The rearrangement joins TRBV13 to TRBJ2-1; 16 positions agree with TRBD2. V was clipped by 5 bases and J by 8 bases; unmatched bases: 12. Germline V CDR1 and CDR2: PRHDT, FYEKMQ (reference sequence). This CDR3 spans 18 amino acids. CDR3 sequence reads: CASSPGLAGGIRGYEQFF. The CDR3 nucleotides read TGTGCCAGCAGCCCGGGACTAGCGGGAGGGATCAGGGGATATGAGCAGTTCTTC.

V usage is TRBV5-1 and J usage is TRBJ2-1; D is possibly TRBD1 (6 bases). The CDR3 has 15 amino acids. The germline gives CDR1 SGHRS, CDR2 YFSETQ. Trimming cost V 2 bases and J 2 bases, with 11 bases left between them. The CDR3 DNA follows: TGCGCCAGCAGCTTAGGTCAGGGGCCCTACAATGAGCAGTTCTTC. Protein sequence: CASSLGQGPYNEQFF.

This clone came up once. V usage is TRBV5-1 and J usage is TRBJ2-1; 7 bases line up with TRBD2. The CDR3 covers 16 residues. After removal of 0 bases from V and 3 bases from J, the junction contained 6 bases not matched to a gene. CDR1 is SGHRS and CDR2 is YFSETQ in the germline V gene. The CDR3 sequence is CASSLEASGGYNEQFF. The CDR3 DNA sequence: TGCGCCAGCAGCTTGGAGGCTAGCGGAGGCTACAATGAGCAGTTCTTC.

This rearrangement joins TRBV7-3 to TRBJ2-1, with TRBD2 as a possible D gene (6 bases). Trimming removed 5 bases at V and 1 base at J, with 15 bases between. This CDR3 comprises 16 residues. Germline V gene data show CDR1 as SGHTA and CDR2 as FQGTGA. The CDR3 protein is CASSQRGGTSYNEQFF. The CDR3, as DNA: TGTGCCAGCAGCCAAAGAGGCGGGACGTCCTACAATGAGCAGTTCTTC.

CDR3 sequence (DNA): TGCGCCAGCAGCCAAGAGAGACAGGGGGCAAACTATGGCTACACCTTC. Residues: CASSQERQGANYGYTF. The genes are TRBV4-3 and TRBJ1-2; 10 positions agree with TRBD1. Germline loops: CDR1 LGHNA, CDR2 YSLEER. The CDR3 has 16 residues. J was trimmed by 2 bases and V by 0 bases; bases with no gene match: 3.

The table lists this clone with a count of one. One junction end does not reproduce the germline sequence, and a read error may be involved. The V gene is TRBV12-3 or TRBV12-4, the J gene TRBJ1-6, with TRBD1 matching over 9 bases. CDR3 length equals 12 residues. CDR3 coding DNA: TGTGCCAGCAGTAAAACCCCCGGGACAGGGAGCTTT. This gives the protein CASSKTPGTGSF.

This clone was detected only once. In the same sample, other DNA sequences code for this CDR3. The rearrangement links TRBV18 to TRBJ1-1, with D tentatively TRBD1 (6 bases). Germline assignment: CDR1 KGHSH and CDR2 LQKENI. Trimming pared 2 bases from V and 5 bases from J, leaving 6 bases between. The CDR3 length is 12 residues. CDR3 nucleotide sequence: TGTGCCAGCTCACCAACAGGGACTGAAGCTTTCTTT. This encodes CASSPTGTEAFF.

J is TRBJ2-7 and V is TRBV28, with D hard to call. V dropped 5 bases and J dropped 4 bases, with 15 bases sitting between them. Germline lookup yields CDR1 MDHEN and CDR2 SYDVKM. The CDR3 loop spans 14 amino acids. For the CDR3, the DNA is TGTGCCAGCAGTATAGCACGTTACTCGTACGAGCAGTACTTC. Encoded protein: CASSIARYSYEQYF. Full variable domain (remainder filled in from reference TRBV28 and TRBJ2-7): DVKVTQSSRYLVKRTGEKVFLECVQDMDHENMFWYRQDPGLGLRLIYFSYDVKMKEKGDIPEGYSVSREKKERFSLILESASTNQTSMYLCASSIARYSYEQYFGPGTRLTVT.

The genes are TRBV5-1 and TRBJ2-1; D is perhaps TRBD2 (5 bases). This CDR3 contains 16 residues. The germline V gene encodes CDR1 SGHRS and CDR2 YFSETQ. V lost 4 bases and J lost 6, with 20 bases in between. This CDR3 reads CASSLGSFNLRNEQFF. The CDR3 nucleotides read TGCGCCAGCAGCCTGGGGAGTTTTAACCTTCGCAATGAGCAGTTCTTC.

The table lists this clone with a count of one. The chain joins TRBV7-3 to TRBJ2-3; 7 nucleotides align to TRBD2. V lost 4 bases to trimming and J lost 6 bases; unmatched junction nucleotides: 10. This CDR3 contains 15 residues. Germline lookup yields CDR1 SGHTA and CDR2 FQGTGA. CDR3 coding DNA: TGTGCCAGCAGCTCCCGGACTAGTAGGGGCGATACGCAGTATTTT. Its protein is CASSSRTSRGDTQYF.

The rearrangement joins TRBV7-9 to TRBJ2-5, with 10 bases that match TRBD1. CDR1 and CDR2 (germline): SEHNR, FQNEAQ (reference sequence). V was clipped by 1 base and J by 7 bases; unmatched bases: 6. CDR3 size: 15 residues. The CDR3 DNA reads as TGTGCCAGCAGCTTAGGACAGGGGGCGCAGGCGACCCAGTACTTC. As protein: CASSLGQGAQATQYF.

This clone showed up just once. V gene TRBV4-3 combines with J gene TRBJ2-3; perhaps TRBD2 as D (5 bases). The CDR3 has 13 residues. Germline-derived CDR1 and CDR2 are LGHNA and YSLEER. With 2 bases removed from V and 6 bases from J, the gap between germline ends came to 9 bases. CDR3 amino acids: CASSQSLADTQYF. CDR3 sequence (DNA): TGCGCCAGCAGCCAATCTTTAGCGGATACGCAGTATTTT.

The chain employs TRBV24-1 and TRBJ2-1; 10 bases are shared with TRBD1. The length of the CDR3 is 16 residues. Per germline, CDR1 KGHDR and CDR2 SFDVKD. The V gene end was trimmed by 3 bases and the J gene end by 4 bases; junction bases not matched to a gene: 5. CDR3 sequence: CATSDPGTGVYNEQFF. For the CDR3, the DNA is TGTGCCACCAGTGATCCCGGGACAGGGGTTTACAATGAGCAGTTCTTC.